These 11 T cell receptor beta chains share one sample of origin, sequenced in a study of T cell responses to AZD1222 COVID-19 vaccine. Assay: immunoSEQ multiplex PCR; the TCRdb copy retains only in-frame clones and omits some. Here the sample spans tens of thousands of clones, approximately 89% being singletons. The sample here was peripheral blood, taken on day 0 of MenACWY control vaccination. The receptors here all came from an adult in good health.

The genes are TRBV5-1 and TRBJ1-4; D gene uncertain. From germline, CDR1 is SGHRS and CDR2 YFSETQ. The CDR3 length is 13 residues. V was clipped by 1 base and J by 5 bases, with 6 bases between them. CDR3 amino acids: CASSLSTNEKLFF. CDR3 nucleotide sequence: TGCGCCAGCAGCTTGAGCACAAATGAAAAACTGTTTTTT.

The V call is TRBV6-6, the J call TRBJ2-1, with D perhaps matching TRBD1 (8 bases). Germline V gene data show CDR1 as MNHNY and CDR2 as SVGAGI (reference sequence). The germline V and J ends were trimmed by 6 bases and 6 bases, with 18 bases remaining between them. The CDR3 consists of 15 residues. The CDR3 protein is CASRRQDREGNEQFF. The CDR3 DNA sequence: TGTGCCAGCAGGAGACAGGACAGGGAGGGCAATGAGCAGTTCTTC.

This chain connects TRBV28 to TRBJ2-2, with TRBD1 as a possible D gene (6 bases). With 7 bases removed from V and 0 bases from J, the gap between germline ends came to 12 bases. Germline V CDR1 and CDR2: MDHEN, SYDVKM. This CDR3 is built from 15 residues. For the CDR3, the DNA is TGTGCCAGCATGCCTGGGACAACGAACACCGGGGAGCTGTTTTTT. This gives the protein CASMPGTTNTGELFF.

The chain couples TRBV7-8 to TRBJ2-1, with TRBD2 matching 8 bases. The V and J ends lost 5 bases and 7 bases, in that order; junction bases with no gene match: 10. The CDR3 length is 15 residues. CDR1 and CDR2 (germline): SGHVS, FQNEAQ. CDR3 sequence (DNA): TGTGCCAGCAGCCCCATCGGGGGGGCCCCAAATGAGCAGTTCTTC. The encoded protein is CASSPIGGAPNEQFF.

V gene TRBV6-5 combines with J gene TRBJ2-7, with D possibly TRBD2 on 6 matching bases. Germline CDR1 and CDR2: MNHEY and SVGAGI. The CDR3 has 14 amino acids. Trimming pared 8 bases from V and 3 bases from J, leaving 17 bases between. The CDR3 nucleotides read TGTGCCAGCTGGAGGGGCGATTCACTCTACGAGCAGTACTTC. Its translation: CASWRGDSLYEQYF.

The CDR3 is CASSRTGPIDSTLHF. The CDR3, as DNA: TGTGCCAGCAGCCGAACCGGGCCTATCGATTCCACCCTCCACTTT. The chain combines TRBV3-1 (or the pseudogene TRBV3-2) with TRBJ1-6; D gene ambiguous. Deletions cut 4 bases from V and 14 bases from J, with 21 bases between. CDR1 is LGHDT and CDR2 is YNNKEL in the germline V gene (reference sequence). The CDR3 contains 15 residues.

This sequence joins TRBV28 and TRBJ1-5, with a weak D call TRBD1 (5 bases). CDR1 MDHEN and CDR2 SYDVKM come from the germline V gene. V lost 3 bases and J 5 bases, leaving 14 bases between the germline ends. CDR3 length: 15 residues. CDR3 amino acids: CASSLDINRDQPQHF. DNA for the CDR3: TGTGCCAGCAGTTTGGACATAAATAGGGATCAGCCCCAGCATTTT.

The CDR3 protein is CASSFFRDRASGELFF. The CDR3, as DNA: TGCGCCAGCAGCTTCTTTCGGGACAGGGCGAGCGGCGAGCTGTTTTTT. This chain connects TRBV5-1 to TRBJ2-2; 9 positions match TRBD1. The V segment lost 2 bases and the J segment 11 bases; nucleotides outside the gene matches: 13. Germline loops: CDR1 SGHRS, CDR2 YFSETQ. This CDR3 has 16 residues.

This chain joins TRBV5-1 and TRBJ2-1, with TRBD1 identical over 8 bases. The CDR3 runs to 15 residues. Germline lookup yields CDR1 SGHRS and CDR2 YFSETQ. The V gene end was trimmed by 5 bases and the J gene end by 4 bases; junction bases not matched to a gene: 8. CDR3 coding DNA: TGCGCCAGCAGTCCGCAGGGGGCAAGTTACAATGAGCAGTTCTTC. Translating it yields CASSPQGASYNEQFF.

This clone occurred once. V and J are TRBV5-1 and TRBJ2-3, with D hard to call. V dropped 4 bases and J dropped 0 bases, with 18 bases sitting between them. CDR1 is SGHRS, CDR2 YFSETQ, per germline. CDR3 size: 17 residues. The CDR3 protein is CASSPTQAVLSTDTQYF. As DNA, the CDR3 is TGCGCCAGCAGCCCGACCCAGGCAGTCCTTAGCACAGATACGCAGTATTTT.

V is TRBV10-3 and J is TRBJ1-5, with a weak D call TRBD1 (5 bases). V lost 4 bases, J lost 0 bases, and 7 bases lay in between. The V gene's germline CDR1 is ENHRY and CDR2 SYGVKD. This CDR3 is built from 14 residues. The CDR3 DNA reads TGTGCCATCAGTGGACAGCCTAGCAATCAGCCCCAGCATTTT. Translating gives CAISGQPSNQPQHF.